The 29 T cell receptor beta chains below come from one sample, sequenced in a study of human CD8 memory T cell subsets. Libraries targeted TCR beta using 5' RACE with UMIs. TCRdb re-called the 5' RACE reads and gives one entry per CDR3 protein, without DNA. Recorded for this sample: some 10,000 distinct CDR3 sequences. Sequencing was carried out using CD8+ stem-like memory T cells (TSCM and TCM) sorted from PBMCs. As for subset: stem-like memory CD8 T cells (TSTEM), CCR7+ PD-1- TIGIT-. These receptors came from a human donor in good health.

The chain recombines TRBV5-5 with TRBJ2-7; there is no DNA to check the TCRdb D call of TRBD1. The CDR3 length is 14 residues. Germline CDR1 SGHKS, CDR2 YYEKEE (reference sequence). The CDR3 loop is CASSPTGVSYEQYF.

This clonotype is identified as medium-sized from frequency. The rearrangement uses TRBV7-9 and TRBJ2-3; TCRdb lists TRBD2, though no DNA is available to test this call. The V gene's germline CDR1 is SEHNR and CDR2 FQNEAQ (reference sequence). This CDR3 spans 16 amino acids. The CDR3 loop reads CASSSAIAGGADTQYF.

J is TRBJ2-7 and V is TRBV28; absent DNA, TCRdb's TRBD1 call cannot be checked. CDR3 size: 13 residues. Germline values: CDR1 MDHEN, CDR2 SYDVKM. The CDR3 reads CASSPTPGYEQYF.

The chain is built from TRBV6-5 and TRBJ2-6; TCRdb returns TRBD2, unconfirmable since there is no DNA. CDR1 is MNHEY and CDR2 is SVGAGI in the germline V gene. CDR3 length: 18 residues. The CDR3 reads CASQYLAGGSSGANVLTF.

The CDR3 reads CSVVRGNEQFF. The chain uses TRBV29-1 and TRBJ2-1. CDR1 and CDR2 from the germline V gene are SQVTM and ANQGSEA. This CDR3 comprises 11 residues.

The CDR3 sequence: CASSLAGTSLGGTQYF. The genes are TRBV12-3 or TRBV12-4 and TRBJ2-3; TCRdb calls TRBD2, which cannot be checked without DNA. CDR3 length: 16 amino acids.

This clonotype ranks as medium-sized in terms of frequency. The V gene is TRBV7-8, the J gene TRBJ2-2; TCRdb's assignment of TRBD1 cannot be checked, as there is no DNA. From germline, CDR1 is SGHVS and CDR2 FQNEAQ. The CDR3 sequence is 19 residues long. The chain's CDR3 is CASSFKGQGEFVAAGELFF.

The chain recombines TRBV5-6 with TRBJ1-1. The CDR3 totals 14 residues. Germline CDR1 SGHDT, CDR2 YYEEEE. The CDR3 loop reads CASSLTVRLTEAFF.

Frequency places this clonotype as medium-sized. This CDR3 reads CSVEFGFNYGYTF. The chain combines TRBV29-1 with TRBJ1-2. CDR3 length: 13 amino acids. In germline, CDR1 is SQVTM, CDR2 ANQGSEA.

The chain joins TRBV11-2 to TRBJ1-2. Germline CDR1 SGHAT, CDR2 FQNNGV. This CDR3 spans 14 amino acids. CDR3 residues: CASSWHGYDYGYTF.

Judged by frequency, this clonotype is medium-sized (0.01 to 0.1%). The chain joins TRBV28 to TRBJ2-3; the D call from TCRdb, TRBD2, cannot be confirmed without DNA. This CDR3 has 19 residues. Germline V CDR1 and CDR2: MDHEN, SYDVKM. CDR3 residues: CASRESIAGGAISTDTQYF.

Frequency places this clonotype as medium-sized. The chain carries TRBV29-1 and TRBJ2-7; absent DNA, TCRdb's TRBD1 call cannot be checked. The germline V gene has CDR1 SQVTM and CDR2 ANQGSEA. The CDR3 has 12 amino acids. The CDR3 sequence: CSVGVQGREQYF.

The V call is TRBV14, the J call TRBJ2-5; the TRBD2 assignment by TCRdb is unverifiable without DNA. CDR1 is SGHDN, CDR2 FVKESK, per germline. The CDR3 runs 16 residues. CDR3 sequence reads: CASSQEYSGGTETQYF.

The chain links TRBV20-1 to TRBJ2-7; the TCRdb D gene call, TRBD2, has no DNA to confirm it. CDR1 and CDR2 from the germline V gene are DFQATT and SNEGSKA (reference sequence). The CDR3 runs 13 residues. The CDR3 here is CSGERENSYEQYF.

The V and J genes are TRBV7-9 and TRBJ2-3; with no DNA, the TCRdb D assignment of TRBD1 cannot be verified. Germline CDR1 and CDR2: SEHNR and FQNEAQ (reference sequence). The CDR3 is 15 amino acids. The CDR3 protein is CASSSTREDTDTQYF. The entire variable domain, with the rest obtained from reference TRBV7-9 and TRBJ2-3, is as follows: DTGVSQNPRHKITKRGQNVTFRCDPISEHNRLYWYRQTLGQGPEFLTYFQNEAQLEKSRLLSDRFSAERPKGSFSTLEIQRTEQGDSAMYLCASSSTREDTDTQYFGPGTRLTVL.

In terms of frequency, this clonotype is medium-sized. CDR3 amino acids: CASSIGLGGLYEQYF. The chain combines TRBV19 with TRBJ2-7. Germline loops: CDR1 LNHDA, CDR2 SQIVND (reference sequence). The CDR3 spans 15 residues.

This clonotype registers medium-sized by frequency. The J gene is TRBJ2-2, the V gene TRBV7-8; TCRdb picks TRBD2, but there is no DNA to check that call. The CDR3 loop spans 13 amino acids. Germline lookup yields CDR1 SGHVS and CDR2 FQNEAQ. The CDR3 spells CASGRRVAGELFF.

CDR3: CASSSPTGLLRNEQFF. The chain employs TRBV11-1 and TRBJ2-1; TCRdb outputs TRBD1, but without DNA this stays unchecked. CDR3 length: 16 residues. The germline V gene encodes CDR1 SGHAT and CDR2 FQDESV (reference sequence).

This clonotype is called medium-sized based on its frequency. The chain is built from TRBV2 and TRBJ1-5. The germline V gene has CDR1 SNHLY and CDR2 FYNNEI. There are 15 residues in the CDR3. CDR3 protein: CASSEGRFSNQPQHF.

In terms of frequency, this clonotype is medium-sized (0.01 to 0.1%). The gene calls are TRBV2 and TRBJ2-7; the TCRdb D gene call, TRBD1, has no DNA to confirm it. Germline V gene data show CDR1 as SNHLY and CDR2 as FYNNEI. This CDR3 has 14 amino acids. CDR3 amino acids: CASSAGTVTDEQYF.

This chain joins TRBV19 and TRBJ2-1; TCRdb's assignment of TRBD2 cannot be checked, as there is no DNA. In germline, CDR1 is LNHDA, CDR2 SQIVND (reference sequence). This CDR3 is built from 14 residues. The CDR3 sequence is CASMDAGTYNEQFF.

The chain links TRBV19 to TRBJ2-3; TCRdb outputs TRBD1, but without DNA this stays unchecked. Germline V lookup: CDR1 LNHDA, CDR2 SQIVND (reference sequence). The CDR3 consists of 15 residues. CDR3 region: CASSPGQESTDTQYF.

This clonotype ranks as medium-sized in terms of frequency. This chain links TRBV6-2 or TRBV6-3 with TRBJ2-1; the TCRdb D gene call, TRBD2, has no DNA to confirm it. Germline loops: CDR1 MNHEY, CDR2 SVGEGT. The CDR3 covers 16 residues. The CDR3 spells CASRLRLAGVGNEQFF.

By frequency, this clonotype is medium-sized (0.01 to 0.1%). The chain carries TRBV6-5 and TRBJ2-5; TCRdb reports TRBD1, a call that lacks DNA to check it against. CDR1 and CDR2 from the germline V gene are MNHEY and SVGAGI. The CDR3 is 15 residues long. The CDR3 region is CASSYSSGVEETQYF.

This clonotype is medium-sized by frequency. This rearrangement joins TRBV20-1 to TRBJ2-7; without DNA, the TCRdb call of TRBD1 cannot be checked. CDR3 size: 15 residues. CDR1 DFQATT and CDR2 SNEGSKA come from the germline V gene (reference sequence). CDR3 in amino acids: CSAREMTGTPVEQYF.

The rearrangement uses TRBV28 and TRBJ1-2; the D call of TRBD1 rests on TCRdb alone, since no DNA is present to check it. The CDR3 is made up of 13 amino acids. Germline V lookup: CDR1 MDHEN, CDR2 SYDVKM. This CDR3 is CASDPGTGIGYTF.

V gene TRBV6-2 or TRBV6-3 combines with J gene TRBJ2-2; TCRdb designates TRBD2, a call that cannot be tested without DNA. Looked up from germline, CDR1 is MNHEY and CDR2 is SVGEGT. This CDR3 spans 15 amino acids. The CDR3: CASSDPGLYTGELFF.

V and J are TRBV20-1 and TRBJ1-1; TCRdb's D call, TRBD1, is unchecked because there is no DNA. The CDR3 extends over 14 amino acids. Germline loops: CDR1 DFQATT, CDR2 SNEGSKA (reference sequence). The CDR3 sequence is CSASQEDSGPEAFF.

This chain links TRBV12-3 or TRBV12-4 with TRBJ2-5. This CDR3 contains 14 residues. The CDR3 reads CASSPMTDQETQYF.